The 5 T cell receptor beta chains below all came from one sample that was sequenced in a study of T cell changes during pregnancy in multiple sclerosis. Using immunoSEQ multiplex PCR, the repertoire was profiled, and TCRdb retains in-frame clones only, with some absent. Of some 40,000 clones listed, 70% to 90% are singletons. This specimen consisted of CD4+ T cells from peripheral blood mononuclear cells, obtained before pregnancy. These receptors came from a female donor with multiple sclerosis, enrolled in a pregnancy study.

CDR3 protein: CSVSRDTEAFF. The CDR3 nucleotides are TGCAGCGTTTCGCGGGACACTGAAGCTTTCTTT. The chain couples TRBV29-1 to TRBJ1-1, with D unclear. V was shortened by 5 bases and J by 3 bases, with 7 bases between the two germline ends. Germline CDR1 and CDR2: SQVTM and ANQGSEA. The CDR3 runs 11 residues.

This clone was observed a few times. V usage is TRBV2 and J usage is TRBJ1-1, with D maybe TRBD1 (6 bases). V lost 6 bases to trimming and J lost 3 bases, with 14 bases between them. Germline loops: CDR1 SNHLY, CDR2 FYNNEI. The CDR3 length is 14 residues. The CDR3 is CASSVEQGDTEAFF. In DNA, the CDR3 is TGTGCCAGCAGCGTGGAACAGGGCGACACTGAAGCTTTCTTT.

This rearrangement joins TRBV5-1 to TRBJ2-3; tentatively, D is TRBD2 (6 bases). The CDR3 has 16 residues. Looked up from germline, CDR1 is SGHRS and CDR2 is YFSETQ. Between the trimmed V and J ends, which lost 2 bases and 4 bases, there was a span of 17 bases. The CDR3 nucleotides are TGCGCCAGCAGCTTAATCCGACTAGGCCCCGCAGATACGCAGTATTTT. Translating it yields CASSLIRLGPADTQYF.

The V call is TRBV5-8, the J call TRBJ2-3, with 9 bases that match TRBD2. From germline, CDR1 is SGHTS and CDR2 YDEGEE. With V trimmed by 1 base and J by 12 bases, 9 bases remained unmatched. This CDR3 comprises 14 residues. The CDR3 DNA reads TGTGCCAGCAGCTTGAAAAAGCGGACTAGCGTCCAGTATTTT. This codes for CASSLKKRTSVQYF.

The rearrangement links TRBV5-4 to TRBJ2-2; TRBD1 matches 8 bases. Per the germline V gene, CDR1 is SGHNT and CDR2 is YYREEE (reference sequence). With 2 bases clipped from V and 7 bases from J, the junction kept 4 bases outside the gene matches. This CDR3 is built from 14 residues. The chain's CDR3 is CASSFRDRNGELFF. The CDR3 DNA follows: TGTGCCAGCAGCTTCCGGGACAGGAACGGGGAGCTGTTTTTT.